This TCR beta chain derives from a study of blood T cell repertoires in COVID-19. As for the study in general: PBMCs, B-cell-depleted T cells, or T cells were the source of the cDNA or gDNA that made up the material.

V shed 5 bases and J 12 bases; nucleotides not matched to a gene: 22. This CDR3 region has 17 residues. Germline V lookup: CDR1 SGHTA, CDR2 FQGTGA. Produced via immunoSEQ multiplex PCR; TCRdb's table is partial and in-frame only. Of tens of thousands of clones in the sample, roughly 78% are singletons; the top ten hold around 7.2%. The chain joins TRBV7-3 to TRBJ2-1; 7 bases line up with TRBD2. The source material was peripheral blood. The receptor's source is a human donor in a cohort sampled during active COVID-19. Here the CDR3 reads CASSPNPTSARHGAQFF. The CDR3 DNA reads TGTGCCAGCAGCCCCAATCCTACTAGCGCCCGACATGGGGCGCAGTTCTTC.